These 20 T cell receptor beta chains were all obtained from the same sample, sequenced in a study of cytomegalovirus exposure and HLA in healthy donors. Primers included in the PCR were 60 Vbeta and 13 Jbeta primers. Produced via immunoSEQ multiplex PCR; TCRdb's table is partial and in-frame only. The sample comprises some 210,000 clones, about 89% of which are singletons, and 1.3% rests with the top ten. The sample was PBMCs. These receptors were obtained from a man aged 30 to 39 in good health and CMV-seronegative.

This sequence joins TRBV5-1 and TRBJ2-3; 7 bases line up with TRBD1. The CDR3 has 14 amino acids. Germline V gene lookup returns CDR1 SGHRS and CDR2 YFSETQ. Unmatched junction bases numbered 2, after V lost 0 bases and J lost 4 bases. The CDR3 DNA reads TGCGCCAGCAGCTTGGGACAGGGCTCAGATACGCAGTATTTT. This translates into CASSLGQGSDTQYF.

This clone has ten or more counts. The genes are TRBV25-1 and TRBJ2-5; 10 nucleotides match TRBD1. V lost 4 bases and J lost 5; bases outside the gene matches: 7. CDR3 length: 15 amino acids. Germline V gene data show CDR1 as MGHDK and CDR2 as SYGVNS. CDR3 bases: TGTGCCAGCAGTGGGGGACAGGGGAGTGGCGAGACCCAGTACTTC. As protein: CASSGGQGSGETQYF.

This clone was observed once. This chain connects TRBV19 to TRBJ1-2, with D maybe TRBD1 (6 bases). The CDR3 has 16 residues. Germline CDR1 reads LNHDA; CDR2 reads SQIVND (reference sequence). Trimming cost V 3 bases and J 6 bases, with 20 bases left between them. CDR3 bases: TGTGCCAGTAGTATCCGGGCGGCAGGGGTCCAAAATGGCTACACCTTC. The encoded protein is CASSIRAAGVQNGYTF. The whole variable domain, filled in from reference TRBV19 and TRBJ1-2, reads DGGITQSPKYLFRKEGQNVTLSCEQNLNHDAMYWYRQDPGQGLRLIYYSQIVNDFQKGDIAEGYSVSREKKESFPLTVTSAQKNPTAFYLCASSIRAAGVQNGYTFGSGTRLTVV.

This rearrangement joins TRBV5-4 to TRBJ2-5, with TRBD2 matching 7 bases. Germline CDR1 SGHNT, CDR2 YYREEE (reference sequence). CDR3 size: 16 residues. Trimming removed 10 bases from V and 0 bases from J; junction bases left unmatched: 15. The CDR3 nucleotides read TGTGCCGCCAACGAGGGAGGCGGGGGAAACCAAGAGACCCAGTACTTC. Translated: CAANEGGGGNQETQYF.

This chain uses TRBV25-1 with TRBJ2-3; a possible D gene is TRBD1 (6 bases). V was shortened by 2 bases and J by 3 bases, with 12 bases between the two germline ends. The CDR3 loop spans 15 amino acids. CDR1 is MGHDK and CDR2 is SYGVNS in the germline V gene. CDR3 nucleotide sequence: TGTGCCAGCAGTGAACGCCCGGACAGTACAGATACGCAGTATTTT. Translating it yields CASSERPDSTDTQYF.

This clone was counted between two and nine times. The chain carries TRBV7-6 and TRBJ1-1, with 10 bases identical to TRBD1. From germline, CDR1 is SGHVS and CDR2 FNYEAQ. The CDR3 has 16 residues. Trimming removed 5 bases from V and 1 base from J; junction bases left unmatched: 7. The CDR3 loop reads CASSPGTGDQNTEAFF. The CDR3 DNA reads TGTGCCAGCAGCCCGGGGACAGGGGATCAGAACACTGAAGCTTTCTTT. Variable domain in full (rest from reference TRBV7-6 and TRBJ1-1): GAGVSQSPRYKVTKRGQDVALRCDPISGHVSLYWYRQALGQGPEFLTYFNYEAQQDKSGLPNDRFSAERPEGSISTLTIQRTEQRDSAMYRCASSPGTGDQNTEAFFGQGTRLTVV.

The rearrangement links TRBV5-6 to TRBJ1-1; D is undetermined. The CDR3 length is 16 residues. Per the germline V gene, CDR1 is SGHDT and CDR2 is YYEEEE. The V end was cut by 0 bases, the J end by 5 bases, with 17 bases between. In nucleotides, the CDR3 is TGTGCCAGCAGCTTGGCCGGGAGTGTAAGGGTGACTGAAGCTTTCTTT. Encoded protein: CASSLAGSVRVTEAFF.

This chain links TRBV28 with TRBJ1-1; TRBD1 is a possible D gene (6 bases). The germline V and J ends were trimmed by 5 bases and 5 bases, with 12 bases remaining between them. CDR3 size: 13 residues. From germline, CDR1 is MDHEN and CDR2 SYDVKM. The CDR3 coding sequence is TGTGCCAGCAGTCTCGACAGGCTGACTGAAGCTTTCTTT. Translating gives CASSLDRLTEAFF. The complete variable domain, with remaining parts taken from reference TRBV28 and TRBJ1-1, reads DVKVTQSSRYLVKRTGEKVFLECVQDMDHENMFWYRQDPGLGLRLIYFSYDVKMKEKGDIPEGYSVSREKKERFSLILESASTNQTSMYLCASSLDRLTEAFFGQGTRLTVV.

V gene TRBV19 combines with J gene TRBJ1-2; 9 nucleotides agree with TRBD1. Germline assignment: CDR1 LNHDA and CDR2 SQIVND (reference sequence). With V trimmed by 6 bases and J by 0 bases, 14 bases remained unmatched. The CDR3 runs to 18 residues. For the CDR3, the DNA is TGTGCCAGTAGACATAAACTGTCGGGGACAGGGTCTAACTATGGCTACACCTTC. This codes for CASRHKLSGTGSNYGYTF.

The chain couples TRBV10-2 to TRBJ2-7, with 9 nucleotides matching TRBD1. After removal of 2 bases from V and 2 bases from J, the junction contained 10 bases not matched to a gene. This CDR3 has 17 residues. Germline loops: CDR1 WSHSY, CDR2 SAAADI. The CDR3 is CASSEGLQGARTYEQYF. The CDR3 nucleotides read TGCGCCAGCAGTGAGGGATTACAGGGGGCACGAACCTACGAGCAGTACTTC.

The rearrangement joins TRBV2 to TRBJ2-7; 13 bases agree with TRBD2. Germline CDR1 is SNHLY and CDR2 is FYNNEI. This CDR3 spans 15 amino acids. J gave up 2 bases and V 6 bases, and 4 bases lay outside the gene matches. CDR3 amino acids: CASRGGLAGPYEQYF. The CDR3 DNA reads as TGTGCCAGCAGGGGGGGACTAGCGGGACCCTACGAGCAGTACTTC.

J is TRBJ2-3 and V is TRBV27; 13 nucleotides match TRBD2. The germline gives CDR1 MNHEY, CDR2 SMNVEV (reference sequence). V lost 4 bases and J lost 0; bases outside the gene matches: 10. This CDR3 has 19 amino acids. CDR3 protein: CASSSDRLAGGGSTDTQYF. CDR3 nucleotide sequence: TGTGCCAGCAGTTCTGACCGACTAGCGGGGGGCGGTAGCACAGATACGCAGTATTTT.

J is TRBJ1-3 and V is TRBV7-2; 9 positions agree with TRBD1. The junction had 4 bases not matched to a gene; V was cut back by 4 bases and J by 0 bases. The CDR3 length is 16 residues. Germline loops: CDR1 SGHTA, CDR2 FQGNSA. The CDR3 region is CASSSRTGDSGNTIYF. CDR3 bases: TGTGCCAGCAGCTCCCGGACAGGGGACTCTGGAAACACCATATATTTT.

V and J are TRBV29-1 and TRBJ1-1; 10 nucleotides agree with TRBD1. Germline V gives CDR1 SQVTM, CDR2 ANQGSEA. V lost 6 bases, J lost 1 base, and 2 bases stayed unmatched. CDR3 length: 13 residues. CDR3 sequence: CSVGQGENTEAFF. CDR3 nucleotides: TGCAGCGTCGGACAGGGGGAGAACACTGAAGCTTTCTTT. Full variable domain (remainder filled in from reference TRBV29-1 and TRBJ1-1): SAVISQKPSRDICQRGTSLTIQCQVDSQVTMMFWYRQQPGQSLTLIATANQGSEATYESGFVIDKFPISRPNLTFSTLTVSNMSPEDSSIYLCSVGQGENTEAFFGQGTRLTVV.

The rearrangement joins TRBV19 to TRBJ1-5, with D possibly being TRBD1 (6 bases). Trimming shortened V by 5 bases and J by 0 bases, and 11 bases separated the two germline ends. The CDR3 runs 15 residues. Germline V gene sequence: CDR1 LNHDA, CDR2 SQIVND (reference sequence). The CDR3 nucleotides are TGTGCCAGTAGTCCAACAGGGTATAGCAATCAGCCCCAGCATTTT. Its translation: CASSPTGYSNQPQHF.

V gene TRBV6-4 combines with J gene TRBJ2-5, with D possibly TRBD1 on 5 matching bases. Deletions cut 3 bases from V and 5 bases from J, with 10 bases between. The CDR3 consists of 13 residues. The V gene's germline CDR1 is MRHNA and CDR2 SNTAGT. The chain's CDR3 is CASSEQGSETQYF. For the CDR3, the DNA is TGTGCCAGCAGTGAGCAGGGTTCCGAGACCCAGTACTTC.

The chain uses TRBV6-5 and TRBJ1-1, with D maybe TRBD1 (5 bases). The CDR3 spans 14 residues. Germline V gene data show CDR1 as MNHEY and CDR2 as SVGAGI. V was trimmed by 5 bases and J by 1 base, leaving 11 bases between them. The CDR3 coding sequence is TGTGCCAGCAGTCAGGGACTGTCGAACACTGAAGCTTTCTTT. Encoded protein: CASSQGLSNTEAFF.

The CDR3 loop is CASSSSGEHQETQYF. The CDR3, as DNA: TGCGCCAGCAGTTCCAGCGGGGAACACCAAGAGACCCAGTACTTC. The chain joins TRBV10-1 to TRBJ2-5; TRBD2 matches at 7 bases. The CDR3 sequence is 15 residues long. V was pared by 5 bases and J by 0 bases, with 6 bases of the junction left unmatched. CDR1 and CDR2 from the germline V gene are WNHNN and SYGVQD (reference sequence).

The V and J genes are TRBV9 and TRBJ2-1; perhaps TRBD2 as D (5 bases). CDR1 and CDR2 (germline): SGDLS, YYNGEE. There are 16 residues in the CDR3. V was trimmed by 4 bases and J by 4 bases, leaving 18 bases between them. Written as DNA, the CDR3 is TGTGCCAGCAGCCCCACTGGGAGCATGAAGTACAATGAGCAGTTCTTC. Protein sequence: CASSPTGSMKYNEQFF. Full variable domain (remainder filled in from reference TRBV9 and TRBJ2-1): DSGVTQTPKHLITATGQRVTLRCSPRSGDLSVYWYQQSLDQGLQFLIQYYNGEERAKGNILERFSAQQFPDLHSELNLSSLELGDSALYFCASSPTGSMKYNEQFFGPGTRLTVL.

This rearrangement joins TRBV30 to TRBJ1-4; 7 nucleotides align to TRBD1. The CDR3 extends over 14 amino acids. The V segment lost 5 bases and the J segment 4 bases; nucleotides outside the gene matches: 7. Germline V gene data show CDR1 as GTSNPN and CDR2 as SVGIG (reference sequence). The CDR3 protein is CAWAAGQLNEKLFF. DNA for the CDR3: TGTGCCTGGGCCGCGGGACAGCTTAATGAAAAACTGTTTTTT.